This TCR beta chain is drawn from a study of control samples from healthy donors and cancer patients. The protocol was immunoSEQ multiplex PCR, while the TCRdb copy is restricted to in-frame clones and leaves out a portion. The table includes under 200,000 clones, about 95% detected once. This clone occurred once. The germline CDR1 and CDR2 sequences are SGDLS and YYNGEE. The CDR3 extends over 14 amino acids. The V gene end was trimmed by 4 bases and the J gene end by 5 bases; junction bases not matched to a gene: 4. Sequenced input: PBMCs. The receptor's source is a man aged 60-69 years with colorectal cancer. The rearrangement links TRBV9 to TRBJ1-1, with 11 nucleotides matching TRBD1. Here the CDR3 DNA reads TGTGCCAGCAGCTTCGGGACAGGGGGGACTGAAGCTTTCTTT. Translating gives CASSFGTGGTEAFF.